This T cell receptor (beta chain) was retrieved from a study of blood T cell repertoires in COVID-19. Overall study context: Some COVID-19 samples were acute and others convalescent; all came from the United States, Italy and Spain.

Original processing methods: Cell counts per sample came from amplifying reference gene primers. TCRdb's copy holds only in-frame clones and misses some; the assay was immunoSEQ multiplex PCR. The V and J calls and clone size come from that table; D and trimming were worked out from the DNA. The profile shows a few hundred thousand clones, approximately 90% of them singletons. Ages ranged from roughly 18 to 95 years, with residence in about 23 US areas. Cohort 3 recovered donors had two negative PCRs, clearance, or symptom resolution. The germline CDR1 and CDR2 sequences are MNHEY and SVGAGI. The CDR3 extends over 15 amino acids. Trimming pared 5 bases from V and 4 bases from J, leaving 17 bases between.

This receptor was identified in a man in his forties who had recovered from COVID-19. J is TRBJ1-2 and V is TRBV6-5; D may be TRBD1 (5 bases). Sequenced: PBMCs or T cells enriched from blood (not recorded which). CDR3 coding DNA: TGTGCCAGCAGTAACCTGGGTACAGGTCCCTATGGCTACACCTTC. Its protein is CASSNLGTGPYGYTF.